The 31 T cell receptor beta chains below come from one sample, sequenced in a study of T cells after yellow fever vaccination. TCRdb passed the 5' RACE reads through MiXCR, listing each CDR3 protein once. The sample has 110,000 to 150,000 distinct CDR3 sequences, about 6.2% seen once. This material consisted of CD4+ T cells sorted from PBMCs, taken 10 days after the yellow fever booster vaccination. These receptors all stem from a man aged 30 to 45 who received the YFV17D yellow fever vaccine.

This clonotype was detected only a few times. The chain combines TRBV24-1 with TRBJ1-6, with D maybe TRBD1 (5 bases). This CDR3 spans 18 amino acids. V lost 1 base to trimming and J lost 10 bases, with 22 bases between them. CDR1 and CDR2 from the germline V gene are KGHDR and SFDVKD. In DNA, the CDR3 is TGTGCCACCAGTGATTTTCTATTGCGTTTGCAGGGCTACTCACCCCTCCACTTT. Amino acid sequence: CATSDFLLRLQGYSPLHF.

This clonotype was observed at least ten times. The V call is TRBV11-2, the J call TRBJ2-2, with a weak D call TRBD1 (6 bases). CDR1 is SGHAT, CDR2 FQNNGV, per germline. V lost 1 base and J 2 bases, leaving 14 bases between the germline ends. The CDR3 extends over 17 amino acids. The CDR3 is CASSLVSGTLNTGELFF. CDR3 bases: TGTGCCAGCAGCTTAGTCTCCGGGACACTCAACACCGGGGAGCTGTTTTTT.

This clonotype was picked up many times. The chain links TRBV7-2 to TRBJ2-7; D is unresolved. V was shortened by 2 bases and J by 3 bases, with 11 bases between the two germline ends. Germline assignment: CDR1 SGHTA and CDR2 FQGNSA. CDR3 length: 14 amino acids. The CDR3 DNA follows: TGTGCCAGCAGCTTAATCGCAGAAAGCTACGAGCAGTACTTC. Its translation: CASSLIAESYEQYF.

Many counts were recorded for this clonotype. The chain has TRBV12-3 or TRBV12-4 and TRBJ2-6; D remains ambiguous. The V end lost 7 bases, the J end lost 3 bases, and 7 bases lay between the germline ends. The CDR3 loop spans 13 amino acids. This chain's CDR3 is CASITNGANVLTF. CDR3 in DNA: TGTGCCAGCATCACGAATGGGGCCAACGTCCTGACTTTC.

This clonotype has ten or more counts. The CDR3 DNA reads TGCAGTGCTGCCGCGTCGGGCTCCTACAATGAGCAGTTCTTC. It yields the protein CSAAASGSYNEQFF. V and J are TRBV20-1 and TRBJ2-1; D gene ambiguous. The CDR3 is 14 amino acids. Per germline, CDR1 DFQATT and CDR2 SNEGSKA (reference sequence). V shed 5 bases and J shed 0 bases, with 11 bases lying between them.

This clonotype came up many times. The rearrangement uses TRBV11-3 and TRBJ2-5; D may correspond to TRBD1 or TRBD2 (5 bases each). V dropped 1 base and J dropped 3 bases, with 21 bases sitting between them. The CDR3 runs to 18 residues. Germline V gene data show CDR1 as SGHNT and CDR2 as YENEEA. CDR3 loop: CASSLGVRNYRGEETQYF. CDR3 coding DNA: TGTGCCAGCAGCTTAGGAGTTCGCAACTATCGAGGGGAAGAGACCCAGTACTTC. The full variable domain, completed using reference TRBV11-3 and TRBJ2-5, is EAGVVQSPRYKIIEKKQPVAFWCNPISGHNTLYWYLQNLGQGPELLIRYENEEAVDDSQLPKDRFSAERLKGVDSTLKIQPAELGDSAVYLCASSLGVRNYRGEETQYFGPGTRLLVL.

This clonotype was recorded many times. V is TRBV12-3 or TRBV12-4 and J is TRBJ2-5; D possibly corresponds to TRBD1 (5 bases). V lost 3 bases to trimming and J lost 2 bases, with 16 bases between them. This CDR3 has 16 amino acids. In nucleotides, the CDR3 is TGTGCCAGCAGTTTTGGGCGCAGGGTCGGGCAAGAGACCCAGTACTTC. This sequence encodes CASSFGRRVGQETQYF.

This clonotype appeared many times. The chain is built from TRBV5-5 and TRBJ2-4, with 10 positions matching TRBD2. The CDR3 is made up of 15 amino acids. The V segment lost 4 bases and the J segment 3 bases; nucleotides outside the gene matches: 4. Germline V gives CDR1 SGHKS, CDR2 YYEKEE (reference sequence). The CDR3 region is CASSPLAGVKNIQYF. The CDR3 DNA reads TGTGCCAGCAGCCCGCTAGCGGGGGTCAAAAACATTCAGTACTTC.

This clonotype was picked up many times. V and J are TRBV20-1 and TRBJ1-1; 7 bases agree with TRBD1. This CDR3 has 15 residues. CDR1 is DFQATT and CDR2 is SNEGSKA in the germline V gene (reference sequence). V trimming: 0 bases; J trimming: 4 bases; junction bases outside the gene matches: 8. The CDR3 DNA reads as TGCAGTGCTAGAGATGGAGGGGGCGCGGGCACTGAAGCTTTCTTT. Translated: CSARDGGGAGTEAFF.

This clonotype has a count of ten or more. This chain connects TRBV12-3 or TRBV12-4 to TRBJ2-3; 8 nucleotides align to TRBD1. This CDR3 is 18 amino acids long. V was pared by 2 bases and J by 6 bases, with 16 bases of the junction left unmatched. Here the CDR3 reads CASSLKYRAGGPEDTQYF. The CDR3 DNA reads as TGTGCCAGCAGTTTAAAATATCGGGCAGGGGGCCCAGAGGATACGCAGTATTTT.

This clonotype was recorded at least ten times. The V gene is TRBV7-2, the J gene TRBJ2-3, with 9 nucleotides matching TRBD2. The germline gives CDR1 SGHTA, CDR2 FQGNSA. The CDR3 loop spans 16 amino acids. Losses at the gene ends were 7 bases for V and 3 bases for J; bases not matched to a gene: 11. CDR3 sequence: CASNTLSGSMTDTQYF. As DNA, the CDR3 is TGTGCCAGCAACACACTTAGCGGGAGCATGACAGATACGCAGTATTTT.

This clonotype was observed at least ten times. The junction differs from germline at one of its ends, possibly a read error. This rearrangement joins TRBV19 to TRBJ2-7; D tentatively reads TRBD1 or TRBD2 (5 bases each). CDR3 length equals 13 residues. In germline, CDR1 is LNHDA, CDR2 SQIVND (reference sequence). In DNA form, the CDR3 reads TGCGCCAGCAGCTTGGGACGGACCTACGAGCAGTACTTC. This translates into CASSLGRTYEQYF.

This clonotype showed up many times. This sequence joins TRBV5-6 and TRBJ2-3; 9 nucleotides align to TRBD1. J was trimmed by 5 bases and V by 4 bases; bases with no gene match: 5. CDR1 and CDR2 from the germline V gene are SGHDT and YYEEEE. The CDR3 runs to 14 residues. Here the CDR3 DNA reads TGTGCCAGCAGCCCGGGACAGGGACTAGATACGCAGTATTTT. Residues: CASSPGQGLDTQYF.

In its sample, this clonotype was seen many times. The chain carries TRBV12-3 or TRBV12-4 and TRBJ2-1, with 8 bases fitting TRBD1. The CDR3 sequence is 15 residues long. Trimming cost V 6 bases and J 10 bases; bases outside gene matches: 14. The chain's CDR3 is CASSPTGTGGREQFF. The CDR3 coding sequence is TGTGCCAGCAGCCCGACCGGGACAGGTGGGAGAGAGCAGTTCTTC.

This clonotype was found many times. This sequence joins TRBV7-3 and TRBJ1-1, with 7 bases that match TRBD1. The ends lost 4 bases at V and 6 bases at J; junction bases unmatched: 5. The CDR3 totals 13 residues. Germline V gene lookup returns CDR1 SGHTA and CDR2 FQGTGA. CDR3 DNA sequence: TGTGCCAGCAGCTCTAGACAGGGCGCTGAAGCTTTCTTT. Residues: CASSSRQGAEAFF.

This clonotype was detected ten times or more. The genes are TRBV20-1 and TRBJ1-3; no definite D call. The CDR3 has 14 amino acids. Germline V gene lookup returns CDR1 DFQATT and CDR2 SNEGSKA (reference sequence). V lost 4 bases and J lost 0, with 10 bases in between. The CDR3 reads CSATGRLSGNTIYF. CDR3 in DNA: TGCAGTGCTACTGGGCGGCTCTCTGGAAACACCATATATTTT.

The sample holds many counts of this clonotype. This chain's CDR3 is CASSLDLRNEQFF. Here the CDR3 DNA reads TGCGCCAGCAGCTTGGACCTTAGAAATGAGCAGTTCTTC. The chain uses TRBV5-1 and TRBJ2-1; D call uncertain. Germline lookup yields CDR1 SGHRS and CDR2 YFSETQ. CDR3 size: 13 residues. V lost 0 bases and J lost 7, with 8 bases in between.

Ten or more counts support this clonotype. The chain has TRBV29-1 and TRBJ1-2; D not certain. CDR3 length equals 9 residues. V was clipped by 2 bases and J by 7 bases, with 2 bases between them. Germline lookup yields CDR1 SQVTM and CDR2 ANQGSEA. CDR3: CSVESGYTF. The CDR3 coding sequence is TGCAGCGTTGAAAGTGGCTACACCTTC.

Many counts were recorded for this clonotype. DNA for the CDR3: TGCGCCAGCAGCCCCGGGACTAAGGGGTTGGAGACCCAGTACTTC. Encoded protein: CASSPGTKGLETQYF. The rearrangement joins TRBV5-1 to TRBJ2-5; 7 bases fit TRBD2. This CDR3 spans 15 amino acids. The J segment lost 5 bases and the V segment lost 4 bases, leaving 11 bases of the junction unmatched. From germline, CDR1 is SGHRS and CDR2 YFSETQ.

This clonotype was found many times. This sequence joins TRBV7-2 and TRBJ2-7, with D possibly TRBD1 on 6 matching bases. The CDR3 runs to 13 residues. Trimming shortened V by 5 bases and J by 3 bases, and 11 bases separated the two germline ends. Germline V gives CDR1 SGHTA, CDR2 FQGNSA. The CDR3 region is CASSTGQLYEQYF. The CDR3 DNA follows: TGTGCCAGCAGCACAGGACAGCTCTACGAGCAGTACTTC.

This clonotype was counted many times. The CDR3 sequence is CASSLRSSGRVPTDTQYF. DNA of the CDR3: TGTGCCAGCAGTTTAAGGTCTAGCGGGAGGGTGCCCACAGATACGCAGTATTTT. The chain couples TRBV27 to TRBJ2-3; 12 bases map to TRBD2. The CDR3 runs to 18 residues. Germline lookup yields CDR1 MNHEY and CDR2 SMNVEV (reference sequence). Trimming cost V 2 bases and J 2 bases; bases outside gene matches: 8.

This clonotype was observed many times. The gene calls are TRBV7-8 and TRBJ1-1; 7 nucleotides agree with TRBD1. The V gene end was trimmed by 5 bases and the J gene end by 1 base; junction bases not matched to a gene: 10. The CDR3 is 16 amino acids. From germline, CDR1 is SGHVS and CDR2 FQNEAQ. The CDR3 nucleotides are TGTGCCAGCAGCACCCCGACAGGGAGGTGGAACACTGAAGCTTTCTTT. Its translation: CASSTPTGRWNTEAFF.

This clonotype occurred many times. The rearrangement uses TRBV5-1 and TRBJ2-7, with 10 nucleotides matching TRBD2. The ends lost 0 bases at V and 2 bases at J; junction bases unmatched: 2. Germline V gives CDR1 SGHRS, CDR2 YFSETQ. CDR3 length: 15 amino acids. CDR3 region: CASSLDLAGAYEQYF. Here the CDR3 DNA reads TGCGCCAGCAGCTTGGATCTAGCGGGAGCCTACGAGCAGTACTTC.

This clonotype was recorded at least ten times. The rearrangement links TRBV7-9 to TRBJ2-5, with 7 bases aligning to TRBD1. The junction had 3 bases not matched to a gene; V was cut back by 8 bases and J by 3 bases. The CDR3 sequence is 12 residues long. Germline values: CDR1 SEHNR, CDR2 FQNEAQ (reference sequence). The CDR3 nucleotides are TGTGCCAGCCTGGGACAGAAAGAGACCCAGTACTTC. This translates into CASLGQKETQYF. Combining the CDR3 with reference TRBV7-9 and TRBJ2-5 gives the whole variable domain DTGVSQNPRHKITKRGQNVTFRCDPISEHNRLYWYRQTLGQGPEFLTYFQNEAQLEKSRLLSDRFSAERPKGSFSTLEIQRTEQGDSAMYLCASLGQKETQYFGPGTRLLVL.

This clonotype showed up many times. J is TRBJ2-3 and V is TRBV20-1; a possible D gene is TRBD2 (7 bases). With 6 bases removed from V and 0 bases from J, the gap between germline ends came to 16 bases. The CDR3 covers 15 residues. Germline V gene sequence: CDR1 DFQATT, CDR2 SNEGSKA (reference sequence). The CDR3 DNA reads TGCAGTGCGCCGAGGGGGACTACCAGCACAGATACGCAGTATTTT. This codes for CSAPRGTTSTDTQYF.

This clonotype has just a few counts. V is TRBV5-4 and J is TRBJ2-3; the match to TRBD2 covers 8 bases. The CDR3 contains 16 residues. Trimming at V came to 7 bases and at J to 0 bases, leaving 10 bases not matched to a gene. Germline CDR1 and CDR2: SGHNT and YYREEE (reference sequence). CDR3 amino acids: CASSLAGTISTDTQYF. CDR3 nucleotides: TGTGCCAGCTCCTTAGCGGGGACCATTAGCACAGATACGCAGTATTTT.

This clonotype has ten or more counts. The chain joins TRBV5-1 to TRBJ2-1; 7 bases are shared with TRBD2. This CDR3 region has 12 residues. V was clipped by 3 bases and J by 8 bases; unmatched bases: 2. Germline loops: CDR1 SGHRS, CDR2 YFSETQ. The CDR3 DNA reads TGCGCCAGCAGCTGGACTAGGTATGAGCAGTTCTTC. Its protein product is CASSWTRYEQFF.

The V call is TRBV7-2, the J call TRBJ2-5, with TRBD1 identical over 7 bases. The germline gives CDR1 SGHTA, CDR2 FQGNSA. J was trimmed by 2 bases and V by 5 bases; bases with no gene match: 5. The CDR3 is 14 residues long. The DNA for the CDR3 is TGTGCCAGCAGCCGGGACAGCAGACAAGAGACCCAGTACTTC. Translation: CASSRDSRQETQYF. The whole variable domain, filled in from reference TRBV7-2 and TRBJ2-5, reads GAGVSQSPSNKVTEKGKDVELRCDPISGHTALYWYRQSLGQGLEFLIYFQGNSAPDKSGLPSDRFSAERTGGSVSTLTIQRTQQEDSAVYLCASSRDSRQETQYFGPGTRLLVL.

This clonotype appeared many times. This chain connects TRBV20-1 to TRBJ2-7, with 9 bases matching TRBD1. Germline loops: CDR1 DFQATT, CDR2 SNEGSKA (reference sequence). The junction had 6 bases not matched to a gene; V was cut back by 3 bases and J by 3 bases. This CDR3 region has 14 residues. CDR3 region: CSARRGQGYYEQYF. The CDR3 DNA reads TGCAGTGCTAGGAGGGGACAGGGCTACTACGAGCAGTACTTC.

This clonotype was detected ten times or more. This chain's CDR3 is CASSYSNGNTIYF. The CDR3, as DNA: TGTGCCAGCAGTTACTCGAATGGAAACACCATATATTTT. The V call is TRBV6-5, the J call TRBJ1-3; D gene uncertain. From germline, CDR1 is MNHEY and CDR2 SVGAGI. The germline V and J ends were trimmed by 0 bases and 3 bases, with 3 bases remaining between them. The CDR3 is 13 residues long.

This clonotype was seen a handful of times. DNA of the CDR3: TGCAGTGCTAGAGTCGGGGGGGATCAGCCCCAGCATTTT. Its translation is CSARVGGDQPQHF. This chain links TRBV20-1 with TRBJ1-5; possibly TRBD1 for D (5 bases). Trimming pared 1 base from V and 5 bases from J, leaving 9 bases between. CDR3 length equals 13 residues. CDR1 is DFQATT, CDR2 SNEGSKA, per germline (reference sequence).